Below, 21 T cell receptor beta chains from the same sample are listed, as sequenced in a study of T cells in Graves' hyperthyroidism and ophthalmopathy. TCR beta CDR3 regions were amplified from RNA transcripts. The HTBI primer set drove a first-round RT-PCR of the TCR CDR3. Via MiXCR, TCRdb re-called the multiplex PCR reads, giving one row per CDR3 protein. The sample lists under 550,000 distinct CDR3 sequences, approximately 14% seen once, with approximately 5.3% in the top ten. Sequenced sample: blood. These receptor sequences come from a woman aged 18-29 years with Graves' hyperthyroidism.

V gene TRBV3-1 combines with J gene TRBJ1-1; TRBD1 is a possible D gene (5 bases). V gave up 4 bases and J gave up 5 bases, with 17 bases separating them. The CDR3 consists of 15 residues. Germline V gene lookup returns CDR1 LGHDT and CDR2 YNNKEL (reference sequence). The CDR3 bases are TGTGCCAGCAGCCCGGTTGGAGGGGCGGGAACTGAAGCTTTCTTT. The encoded protein is CASSPVGGAGTEAFF. Variable domain in full (rest from reference TRBV3-1 and TRBJ1-1): DTAVSQTPKYLVTQMGNDKSIKCEQNLGHDTMYWYKQDSKKFLKIMFSYNNKELIINETVPNRFSPKSPDKAHLNLHINSLELGDSAVYFCASSPVGGAGTEAFFGQGTRLTVV.

This clonotype was counted many times. The CDR3 DNA follows: TGTGCCAGCAGTTTGGCTCCGGGACAGGGAAGGCACTATGGCTACACCTTC. This encodes CASSLAPGQGRHYGYTF. The chain couples TRBV27 to TRBJ1-2; TRBD1 matches 9 bases. The V segment lost 3 bases and the J segment 3 bases; nucleotides outside the gene matches: 11. Germline CDR1 is MNHEY and CDR2 is SMNVEV (reference sequence). The CDR3 length is 17 residues.

About this clonotype: A single base separates this from a much larger clone, so it may be a read error. The V call is TRBV6-1, the J call TRBJ1-5; D is uncertain. CDR3 size: 19 residues. Germline CDR1 MNHNS, CDR2 SASEGT. Trimming took off 6 bases at V and 0 bases at J, with 24 bases between the two ends. The CDR3 region has the DNA TGTGCCAGCAGACTCCGTGGGAGGCTCGGCGACTATAGCAATCAGCCCCAGCATTTT. This encodes CASRLRGRLGDYSNQPQHF.

Ten or more counts support this clonotype. In DNA form, the CDR3 reads TGTGCCATCAGGACCCAGGGTGAGACCCAGTACTTC. Translating gives CAIRTQGETQYF. V gene TRBV10-3 combines with J gene TRBJ2-5; maybe TRBD1 (5 bases). This CDR3 spans 12 amino acids. Germline CDR1 ENHRY, CDR2 SYGVKD. V lost 6 bases and J 5 bases, leaving 10 bases between the germline ends.

On this clonotype itself: The junction departs from the called germline gene at one end, perhaps through a read error. The chain is built from TRBV9 and TRBJ2-1, with 9 bases identical to TRBD2. This CDR3 has 16 residues. Germline CDR1 and CDR2: SGDLS and YYNGEE. CDR3 bases: TGTGCCAGCAGCGTAGATAGCGGGAGCGCCTACAGTGAGCAGTTCTTC. As protein: CASSVDSGSAYSEQFF.

As for this clonotype: This may come from a read error, since a much larger clone is one base off. The chain carries TRBV27 and TRBJ2-1; D possibly corresponds to TRBD1 (5 bases). CDR1 and CDR2 (germline): MNHEY, SMNVEV (reference sequence). This CDR3 comprises 14 residues. Trimming shortened V by 8 bases and J by 7 bases, and 18 bases separated the two germline ends. CDR3 DNA sequence: TGTGCCAGCGGCCCAAGGCCAGGGTATAATGAGCAGTTCTTC. It yields the protein CASGPRPGYNEQFF.

On this clonotype itself: A read error is possible here, since a much larger clone lies one base away. The chain uses TRBV12-3 or TRBV12-4 and TRBJ2-5, with D tentatively TRBD2 (6 bases). V was clipped by 3 bases and J by 5 bases, with 13 bases between them. The CDR3 has 14 residues. The DNA for the CDR3 is TGTGCCAGCAGTTTTGGGACTCTGGGGGAGACCCAGTACTTC. Its translation is CASSFGTLGETQYF.

This clonotype was counted ten times or more. V is TRBV28 and J is TRBJ2-7; 7 positions match TRBD1. CDR3 length: 15 amino acids. From germline, CDR1 is MDHEN and CDR2 SYDVKM. J gave up 1 base and V 7 bases, and 10 bases lay outside the gene matches. CDR3 loop: CASTRDSPSSYEQYF. The CDR3 DNA is TGTGCCAGCACCCGGGACAGCCCCTCGTCCTACGAGCAGTACTTC. Complete variable domain (other parts from reference TRBV28 and TRBJ2-7): DVKVTQSSRYLVKRTGEKVFLECVQDMDHENMFWYRQDPGLGLRLIYFSYDVKMKEKGDIPEGYSVSREKKERFSLILESASTNQTSMYLCASTRDSPSSYEQYFGPGTRLTVT.

The chain links TRBV11-2 to TRBJ2-5; 11 bases are shared with TRBD2. Germline values: CDR1 SGHAT, CDR2 FQNNGV. CDR3 length: 17 residues. V gave up 4 bases and J gave up 4 bases; unmatched junction bases: 11. The CDR3 is CASSSPLVAGGGETQYF. For the CDR3, the DNA is TGTGCCAGCAGCTCCCCCTTAGTAGCGGGAGGGGGAGAGACCCAGTACTTC.

This clonotype was seen at least ten times. The CDR3, as DNA: TGTGCCAGCAGCTTAAACAGGGGGCGTAATGAGCAGTTCTTC. It codes for CASSLNRGRNEQFF. This sequence joins TRBV7-2 and TRBJ2-1; 9 positions agree with TRBD1. This CDR3 spans 14 amino acids. V shed 2 bases and J 7 bases; nucleotides not matched to a gene: 3. CDR1 is SGHTA, CDR2 FQGNSA, per germline.

This clonotype appeared many times. DNA of the CDR3: TGTGCCAGCAGTGAGGGATTCGGGAAGTACAATGAGCAGTTCTTC. It is translated as CASSEGFGKYNEQFF. This chain uses TRBV28 with TRBJ2-1, with D possibly TRBD2 on 5 matching bases. Trimming cost V 5 bases and J 4 bases, with 15 bases left between them. The CDR3 runs 15 residues. From germline, CDR1 is MDHEN and CDR2 SYDVKM.

This clonotype was picked up a small number of times. The rearrangement uses TRBV12-3 or TRBV12-4 and TRBJ1-2; possibly TRBD1 for D (6 bases). The V gene lost 7 bases and the J gene lost 5 bases, with 29 bases spanning the gap. The CDR3 loop spans 18 amino acids. As DNA, the CDR3 is TGTGCCAGCAACCGCCGGCCTAACCTAGAGGGGGGCTTATATGGCTACACCTTC. It translates to CASNRRPNLEGGLYGYTF.

In its sample, this clonotype was seen many times. This chain links TRBV7-3 with TRBJ2-1; D unresolved. V lost 3 bases and J lost 8, with 14 bases in between. CDR3 length: 14 amino acids. CDR1 SGHTA and CDR2 FQGTGA come from the germline V gene. The CDR3 DNA reads TGTGCCAGCAGCTTTAGTGGGCGAGGAGATGAGCAGTTCTTC. Translating it yields CASSFSGRGDEQFF.

There are a few counts of this clonotype. The V and J genes are TRBV18 and TRBJ2-1; perhaps TRBD2 as D (6 bases). Germline CDR1 KGHSH, CDR2 LQKENI. The length of the CDR3 is 16 residues. V lost 0 bases and J lost 7, with 16 bases in between. The CDR3, as DNA: TGTGCCAGCTCACCACCGTCCGGGGGTAGGTATAATGAGCAGTTCTTC. Residues: CASSPPSGGRYNEQFF.

This clonotype was recorded at least ten times. The chain joins TRBV3-1 to TRBJ2-1; D is unresolved. Trimming cost V 5 bases and J 6 bases, with 11 bases left between them. The CDR3 consists of 13 residues. Germline CDR1 and CDR2: LGHDT and YNNKEL (reference sequence). The CDR3 protein is CASSSPTGNEQFF. Here the CDR3 DNA reads TGTGCCAGCAGCTCTCCGACTGGCAATGAGCAGTTCTTC.

V and J are TRBV29-1 and TRBJ2-2; 10 nucleotides agree with TRBD2. V shed 7 bases, J shed 5 bases, and the junction held 10 bases outside the gene matches. The CDR3 contains 15 residues. Germline V CDR1 and CDR2: SQVTM, ANQGSEA. This CDR3 reads CSGRLAGEGTGELFF. CDR3 nucleotides: TGCAGCGGCCGACTAGCGGGTGAGGGTACCGGGGAGCTGTTTTTT.

At least ten counts were recorded for this clonotype. The chain joins TRBV6-1 to TRBJ1-3; no clear D gene. Trimming left V 6 bases short and J 0 bases short, with 12 bases between. The CDR3 runs 15 residues. Germline loops: CDR1 MNHNS, CDR2 SASEGT. CDR3 bases: TGTGCCAGCAGGCCTCTACACATCTCTGGAAACACCATATATTTT. It specifies CASRPLHISGNTIYF.

This clonotype was observed at least ten times. The genes are TRBV20-1 and TRBJ1-3; tentatively, D is TRBD1 (6 bases). In germline, CDR1 is DFQATT, CDR2 SNEGSKA (reference sequence). V lost 1 base and J lost 2, with 9 bases in between. The CDR3 spans 14 residues. In DNA, the CDR3 is TGCAGTGCTAGAGCCGAGGGGGCTGGAAACACCATATATTTT. Protein product: CSARAEGAGNTIYF.

This clonotype was seen many times. The chain joins TRBV9 to TRBJ2-1; TRBD1 aligns across 10 bases. J was trimmed by 6 bases and V by 3 bases; bases with no gene match: 9. Germline loops: CDR1 SGDLS, CDR2 YYNGEE. This CDR3 has 16 amino acids. CDR3 sequence reads: CASSAHGTGDGNEQFF. The CDR3 DNA reads TGTGCCAGCAGCGCCCACGGGACAGGGGATGGCAATGAGCAGTTCTTC.

This clonotype was seen a handful of times. CDR3 sequence: CASSVDSSNQPQHF. For the CDR3, the DNA is TGTGCCAGCAGCGTAGACTCATCCAATCAGCCCCAGCATTTT. This chain connects TRBV9 to TRBJ1-5; D is unresolved. V gave up 0 bases and J gave up 3 bases, with 7 bases separating them. Germline V lookup: CDR1 SGDLS, CDR2 YYNGEE. The CDR3 has 14 residues.

This clonotype came up a few times. This chain links TRBV14 with TRBJ1-1; possible D gene TRBD1, 5 bases. This CDR3 spans 13 amino acids. From germline, CDR1 is SGHDN and CDR2 FVKESK. Trimming cost V 4 bases and J 8 bases, with 14 bases left between them. In DNA, the CDR3 is TGTGCCAGCAGCCGCTCACTTACAGGCGAAGCTTTCTTT. Protein product: CASSRSLTGEAFF.